The 18 T cell receptor beta chains below come from one sample, sequenced in a study of T cell responses to AZD1222 COVID-19 vaccine. Produced via immunoSEQ multiplex PCR; TCRdb's table is partial and in-frame only. The sample yields nearly 110,000 clones, about 85% seen once. Sequencing was performed on peripheral blood, taken on day 0 of AZD1222 vaccination. The source is an adult in good health.

This clone has just one count. V gene TRBV30 combines with J gene TRBJ2-2; D may be TRBD2 (6 bases). The germline V gene has CDR1 GTSNPN and CDR2 SVGIG (reference sequence). V was shortened by 6 bases and J by 3 bases, with 11 bases between the two germline ends. The CDR3 is 13 amino acids. The CDR3 DNA is TGTGCCTGTCCGGGACTTTACACCGGGGAGCTGTTTTTT. As protein: CACPGLYTGELFF.

The gene calls are TRBV6-1 and TRBJ2-4; D is unclear. V lost 1 base to trimming and J lost 2 bases, with 9 bases between them. The germline V gene has CDR1 MNHNS and CDR2 SASEGT. This CDR3 has 15 amino acids. In DNA form, the CDR3 reads TGTGCCAGCAGTGAAGTTAGGGCCCCCAAAAACATTCAGTACTTC. This sequence encodes CASSEVRAPKNIQYF.

The chain carries TRBV9 and TRBJ2-5; D is uncertain. Trimming removed 3 bases at V and 5 bases at J, with 11 bases between. This CDR3 is built from 13 residues. Germline-derived CDR1 and CDR2 are SGDLS and YYNGEE. The CDR3 DNA reads as TGTGCCAGCAGCGGCGGCAGCATCGAGACCCAGTACTTC. Its translation is CASSGGSIETQYF.

A single count supports this clone. This chain joins TRBV9 and TRBJ2-2; 11 bases agree with TRBD2. From germline, CDR1 is SGDLS and CDR2 YYNGEE. The junction had 6 bases not matched to a gene; V was cut back by 2 bases and J by 6 bases. There are 16 residues in the CDR3. The CDR3 loop reads CASSVSGRADPGELFF. CDR3 nucleotide sequence: TGTGCCAGCAGCGTTAGCGGGAGGGCCGATCCCGGGGAGCTGTTTTTT.

This rearrangement joins TRBV7-9 to TRBJ1-2; D is possibly TRBD1 (5 bases). This CDR3 has 14 residues. The V and J ends lost 7 bases and 0 bases respectively, with 12 bases between them. Germline lookup yields CDR1 SEHNR and CDR2 FQNEAQ (reference sequence). CDR3 in amino acids: CASTQGVANYGYTF. The CDR3 nucleotides read TGTGCCAGCACCCAGGGTGTGGCTAACTATGGCTACACCTTC.

The V and J genes are TRBV6-2 or TRBV6-3 and TRBJ1-5; D gene unclear. Germline lookup yields CDR1 MNHEY and CDR2 SVGEGT. The CDR3 spans 14 residues. The germline V and J ends were trimmed by 2 bases and 4 bases, with 9 bases remaining between them. The CDR3 loop reads CASSYGQRNQPQHF. The CDR3 DNA sequence: TGTGCCAGCAGTTACGGCCAGAGGAATCAGCCCCAGCATTTT.

V is TRBV19 and J is TRBJ1-4; D not resolved. Between the trimmed V and J ends, which lost 3 bases and 0 bases, there was a span of 14 bases. Germline assignment: CDR1 LNHDA and CDR2 SQIVND (reference sequence). This CDR3 is built from 17 residues. Here the CDR3 reads CASSIIGPHATNEKLFF. CDR3 sequence (DNA): TGTGCCAGTAGTATCATCGGGCCTCATGCAACTAATGAAAAACTGTTTTTT.

The table lists this clone with a count of one. The rearrangement uses TRBV7-8 and TRBJ2-7; 8 bases map to TRBD2. Per germline, CDR1 SGHVS and CDR2 FQNEAQ. The CDR3 consists of 14 residues. V shed 5 bases and J 2 bases; nucleotides not matched to a gene: 5. This CDR3 is CASSRGGITYEQYF. The CDR3 DNA is TGTGCCAGCAGCCGGGGGGGCATTACCTACGAGCAGTACTTC.

About this clone: One junction end does not reproduce the germline sequence, and a read error may be involved. The gene calls are TRBV27 and TRBJ2-1, with D possibly matching TRBD2 (6 bases). CDR3 length: 14 residues. Germline CDR1 MNHEY, CDR2 SMNVEV (reference sequence). CDR3 nucleotides: TGTGCCAGCAGTTTACAAGGGACTTACAACGAGCAGTTCTTC. Its protein is CASSLQGTYNEQFF.

V gene TRBV30 combines with J gene TRBJ2-7; D might be TRBD1 or TRBD2, each matching 6 bases. V was shortened by 1 base and J by 5 bases, with 18 bases between the two germline ends. CDR3 length: 15 residues. Germline lookup yields CDR1 GTSNPN and CDR2 SVGIG (reference sequence). CDR3: CAWSALGTPGDEQYF. The CDR3 coding sequence is TGTGCCTGGAGTGCCCTTGGGACTCCAGGGGACGAGCAGTACTTC.

The chain recombines TRBV6-1 with TRBJ1-2, with a tentative D call TRBD1 (5 bases). Germline assignment: CDR1 MNHNS and CDR2 SASEGT. V lost 1 base, J lost 0 bases, and 6 bases lay in between. The CDR3 has 14 residues. The CDR3 region has the DNA TGTGCCAGCAGTGAAGTGACAGCTAACTATGGCTACACCTTC. Translating it yields CASSEVTANYGYTF.

The chain combines TRBV6-1 with TRBJ2-7; D not certain. The germline CDR1 and CDR2 sequences are MNHNS and SASEGT. Trimming stripped 1 base from V and 5 bases from J, with 6 bases between. This CDR3 contains 12 residues. DNA of the CDR3: TGTGCCAGCAGTGAAGGTGTGGACGAGCAGTACTTC. It codes for CASSEGVDEQYF.

V is TRBV29-1 and J is TRBJ2-3; possibly TRBD1 for D (6 bases). The CDR3 is 11 amino acids. Trimming removed 5 bases from V and 6 bases from J, with 9 bases in between. Germline V gene sequence: CDR1 SQVTM, CDR2 ANQGSEA. This CDR3 is CSVNRADTQYF. For the CDR3, the DNA is TGCAGCGTTAACAGGGCTGATACGCAGTATTTT.

The CDR3 DNA is TGTGCCAGCAGTGAGCCCCGACAGGGTCAATCTAACTATGGCTACACCTTC. Protein: CASSEPRQGQSNYGYTF. The chain has TRBV25-1 and TRBJ1-2, with 7 positions matching TRBD1. Germline values: CDR1 MGHDK, CDR2 SYGVNS. The CDR3 length is 17 residues. The V gene end was trimmed by 3 bases and the J gene end by 0 bases; junction bases not matched to a gene: 10.

This clone has only one observation. The chain recombines TRBV29-1 with TRBJ1-1; no definite D call. The CDR3 is made up of 14 amino acids. The germline V gene has CDR1 SQVTM and CDR2 ANQGSEA. Trimming pared 4 bases from V and 2 bases from J, leaving 14 bases between. The CDR3, as DNA: TGCAGCGTTGGACCTCAAATGCGAAACACTGAAGCTTTCTTT. It encodes CSVGPQMRNTEAFF.

The chain has TRBV9 and TRBJ2-7; maybe TRBD1 (5 bases). The CDR3 runs to 12 residues. The V and J ends lost 1 base and 5 bases respectively, with 7 bases between them. The V gene's germline CDR1 is SGDLS and CDR2 YYNGEE. CDR3 coding DNA: TGTGCCAGCAGCGTACAGGGTCACGAGCAGTACTTC. This gives the protein CASSVQGHEQYF.

V is TRBV30 and J is TRBJ2-7; 11 bases are a match to TRBD2. The germline CDR1 and CDR2 sequences are GTSNPN and SVGIG (reference sequence). The CDR3 runs 17 residues. Trimming took 0 bases from V and 4 from J; bases not matched to a gene: 11. This chain's CDR3 is CAWSVPPSSGGKYEQYF. In nucleotides, the CDR3 is TGTGCCTGGAGTGTCCCGCCCTCTAGCGGGGGGAAGTACGAGCAGTACTTC.

This chain uses TRBV14 with TRBJ2-1, with 7 bases fitting TRBD2. CDR1 and CDR2 (germline): SGHDN, FVKESK. V shed 4 bases, J shed 0 bases, and the junction held 6 bases outside the gene matches. The CDR3 length is 16 residues. CDR3 DNA sequence: TGTGCCAGCAGCCCCTTGAGCGGGAACTCCTACAATGAGCAGTTCTTC. Protein product: CASSPLSGNSYNEQFF.